The text below deals with one TCR beta chain. The CDR3 extends over 16 amino acids. V lost 2 bases to trimming and J lost 0 bases; unmatched junction nucleotides: 6. From germline, CDR1 is MNHNY and CDR2 SVGAGI (reference sequence). This entry is derived from a study of blood T cell repertoires in COVID-19. Methods used by the authors: Estimated nucleated cell counts came from reference gene primer amplification. The repertoire was sequenced with immunoSEQ multiplex PCR; TCRdb's copy has only in-frame clones and lacks some. The DNA gave D and trimming, while V, J and clone size come from that table. The data hold around 300,000 clones, with 80% to 90% observed a single time.

The clonotype originates from a man between 25 and 39 years old who had recovered from COVID-19. Material: PBMCs or T cells enriched from blood (not recorded which). The V and J genes are TRBV6-6 and TRBJ2-7, with 8 positions matching TRBD2. CDR3 region: CASSYVAGGNSYEQYF. DNA for the CDR3: TGTGCCAGCAGTTACGTTGCGGGGGGAAACTCCTACGAGCAGTACTTC.